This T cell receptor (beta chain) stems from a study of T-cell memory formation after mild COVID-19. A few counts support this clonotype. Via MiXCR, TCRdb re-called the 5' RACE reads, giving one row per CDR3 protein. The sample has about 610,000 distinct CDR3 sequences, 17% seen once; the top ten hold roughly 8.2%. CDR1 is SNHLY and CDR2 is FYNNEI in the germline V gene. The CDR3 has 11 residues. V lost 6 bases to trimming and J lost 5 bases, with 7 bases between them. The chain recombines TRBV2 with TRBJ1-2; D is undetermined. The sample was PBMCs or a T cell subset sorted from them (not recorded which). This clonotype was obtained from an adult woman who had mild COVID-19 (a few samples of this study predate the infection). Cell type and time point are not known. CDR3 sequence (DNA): TGTGCCAGCAGACCACAGTATGGCTACACCTTC. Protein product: CASRPQYGYTF.